The rows below give T cell receptor beta chains drawn from one sample of a study of shared clonotypes between healthy human individuals. Generated by immunoSEQ multiplex PCR, the TCRdb table keeps only in-frame clones and is missing some. Altogether millions of clones are present, just over 90% being singletons, with the ten largest covering 0.3% to 0.4%. The sequenced sample was naive CD4+ T cells from PBMCs. These receptor sequences come from a man between 18 and 29 years old in good health. Some clones in this sample may be carry-over from other donors' samples. Both conserved end residues are part of each CDR3. The D gene is left open where the match is weak. Clone sizes are given selectively: once, few, many, or a class where the clone is expanded.

D: .
size: .
V: TRBV7-9
J: TRBJ2-2
CDR3: CASSLFPGTNTGELFF
DNA: TGTGCCAGCAGCTTATTTCCGGGTACGAACACCGGGGAGCTGTTTTTT

D: .
size: .
V: TRBV7-8
J: TRBJ2-1
CDR3: CASSSPGFGGADEQFF
DNA: TGTGCCAGCAGCTCTCCCGGATTTGGGGGAGCCGATGAGCAGTTCTTC

D: .
size: .
V: TRBV4-2
J: TRBJ2-1
CDR3: CASSPGGPGASYNEQFF
DNA: TGTGCCAGCAGCCCCGGGGGCCCCGGGGCATCCTACAATGAGCAGTTCTTC

D: .
size: .
V: TRBV7-9
J: TRBJ2-7
CDR3: CASSSLQVMPTLMQYF
DNA: TGTGCCAGCAGCTCTCTCCAGGTTATGCCAACCTTGATGCAGTACTTC

D: .
size: few
V: TRBV29-1
J: TRBJ1-1
CDR3: CSVIQNTEAFF
DNA: TGCAGCGTTATACAGAACACTGAAGCTTTCTTT

D: .
size: .
V: TRBV5-1
J: TRBJ2-1
CDR3: CASSLDRGNYNEQFF
DNA: TGCGCCAGCAGCTTGGATAGGGGCAACTACAATGAGCAGTTCTTC

D: TRBD1
size: .
V: TRBV6-5
J: TRBJ1-2
CDR3: CASSYYPGGYGYTF
DNA: TGTGCCAGCAGTTACTATCCAGGGGGCTATGGCTACACCTTC

D: TRBD2
size: .
V: TRBV6-6
J: TRBJ2-1
CDR3: CASTQGLAGVGNEQFF
DNA: TGTGCCAGCACCCAAGGACTAGCGGGAGTAGGCAATGAGCAGTTCTTC

D: .
size: .
V: TRBV11-1
J: TRBJ2-3
CDR3: CASSLDGPSTDTQYF
DNA: TGTGCCAGCAGCTTAGACGGCCCTAGCACAGATACGCAGTATTTT

D: TRBD1
size: few
V: TRBV19
J: TRBJ1-1
CDR3: CASSQGQAPNTEAFF
DNA: TGTGCCAGTAGTCAGGGACAGGCACCGAACACTGAAGCTTTCTTT

D: .
size: .
V: TRBV19
J: TRBJ2-2
CDR3: CASSIQRVTGELFF
DNA: TGTGCCAGTAGTATCCAGCGGGTAACCGGGGAGCTGTTTTTT

D: .
size: .
V: TRBV30
J: TRBJ1-2
CDR3: CVWSRLVGYGYTF
DNA: TGTGTCTGGAGTAGACTCGTGGGCTATGGCTACACCTTC

D: TRBD2
size: .
V: TRBV11-2
J: TRBJ2-3
CDR3: CASSLGVAGTDTQYF
DNA: TGTGCCAGCAGCTTAGGGGTAGCGGGCACAGATACGCAATATTTT

D: .
size: .
V: TRBV29-1
J: TRBJ1-4
CDR3: CSVSPTGSLGEKLFF
DNA: TGCAGCGTTTCCCCTACCGGGTCCCTCGGAGAAAAACTGTTTTTT

D: TRBD2
size: .
V: TRBV14
J: TRBJ2-3
CDR3: CASKRLAVLDTQYF
DNA: TGTGCCAGCAAAAGACTAGCGGTACTAGATACGCAGTATTTT

D: TRBD2
size: .
V: TRBV28
J: TRBJ2-3
CDR3: CASSSDSGRAPDTQYF
DNA: TGTGCCAGCAGTTCCGATAGCGGGAGGGCGCCAGATACGCAGTATTTT

D: TRBD1
size: few
V: TRBV6-7
J: TRBJ1-3
CDR3: CASSYSRQGAGNTIYF
DNA: TGTGCCAGCAGTTACTCGAGGCAGGGGGCTGGAAACACCATATATTTT

D: .
size: .
V: TRBV11-2
J: TRBJ2-1
CDR3: CASSLLSGTYNEQFF
DNA: TGTGCCAGCAGCTTACTGTCAGGGACCTACAATGAGCAGTTCTTC

D: .
size: .
V: TRBV28
J: TRBJ1-5
CDR3: CASSLSGLNQPQHF
DNA: TGTGCCAGCAGTTTATCAGGGCTTAATCAGCCCCAGCATTTT

D: .
size: .
V: TRBV30
J: TRBJ1-6
CDR3: CAWAPDSVNSPLHF
DNA: TGTGCCTGGGCTCCGGACTCTGTTAATTCACCCCTCCACTTT

D: .
size: once
V: TRBV28
J: TRBJ2-3
CDR3: CAIAGFSASTDTQYF
DNA: TGTGCCATCGCCGGGTTCTCAGCTAGCACAGATACGCAGTATTTT

D: .
size: .
V: TRBV29-1
J: TRBJ1-1
CDR3: CSVARDASNTEAFF
DNA: TGCAGCGTTGCCCGGGACGCATCGAACACTGAAGCTTTCTTT

D: .
size: .
V: TRBV7-6
J: TRBJ2-3
CDR3: CASSLRTRTSTDTQYF
DNA: TGTGCCAGCAGCCTCAGAACGCGAACCTCCACAGATACGCAGTATTTT

D: TRBD1
size: .
V: TRBV19
J: TRBJ1-4
CDR3: CASTGTDNEKLFF
DNA: TGTGCCAGCACCGGGACAGATAATGAAAAACTGTTTTTT

D: TRBD2
size: once
V: TRBV11-2
J: TRBJ2-1
CDR3: CASSPSGRSSYNEQFF
DNA: TGTGCCAGCAGCCCTAGCGGCAGAAGCTCCTACAATGAGCAGTTCTTC

D: TRBD1
size: once
V: TRBV5-1
J: TRBJ2-1
CDR3: CASSSREDRAYNEQFF
DNA: TGCGCCAGCAGCTCTAGAGAAGACAGGGCCTACAATGAGCAGTTCTTC

D: .
size: .
V: TRBV7-9
J: TRBJ2-3
CDR3: CASSSGRTSTDTQYF
DNA: TGTGCCAGCAGCTCCGGACGGACTAGCACAGATACGCAGTATTTT

D: TRBD2
size: .
V: TRBV9
J: TRBJ2-1
CDR3: CASTVSSGSSDNEQFF
DNA: TGTGCCAGCACGGTGTCTAGCGGGAGTTCAGACAATGAGCAGTTCTTC

D: .
size: .
V: TRBV7-3
J: TRBJ2-3
CDR3: CASSLLGGASSGTQYF
DNA: TGTGCCAGCAGCTTATTGGGTGGGGCTAGCTCCGGTACGCAGTATTTT

D: .
size: .
V: TRBV28
J: TRBJ2-1
CDR3: CASSLILSEQFF
DNA: TGTGCCAGCAGTTTAATCCTGTCTGAGCAGTTCTTC

D: .
size: .
V: TRBV29-1
J: TRBJ2-7
CDR3: CSAFVGRNEQYF
DNA: TGCAGCGCATTCGTGGGACGTAACGAGCAGTACTTC

D: TRBD2
size: .
V: TRBV10-3
J: TRBJ2-2
CDR3: CATRTSEFTGELFF
DNA: TGTGCCACTAGGACTAGCGAATTCACCGGGGAGCTGTTTTTT

D: TRBD1
size: .
V: TRBV27
J: TRBJ1-1
CDR3: CASSAGGAPGPMNTEAFF
DNA: TGTGCCAGCAGCGCAGGGGGCGCGCCGGGCCCTATGAACACTGAAGCTTTCTTT

D: TRBD1
size: .
V: TRBV10-1
J: TRBJ2-1
CDR3: CASTGQGLNEQFF
DNA: TGCGCCAGCACTGGACAGGGGTTAAATGAGCAGTTCTTC

D: .
size: .
V: TRBV28
J: TRBJ1-5
CDR3: CASSPDFRYKANQPQHF
DNA: TGTGCCAGCAGTCCAGATTTCAGGTACAAAGCCAATCAGCCCCAGCATTTT

D: TRBD2
size: .
V: TRBV27
J: TRBJ2-1
CDR3: CASSGTSGRFSYNEQFF
DNA: TGTGCCAGCAGTGGAACTAGCGGGAGGTTTTCCTACAATGAGCAGTTCTTC

D: .
size: .
V: TRBV7-8
J: TRBJ2-7
CDR3: CASSFVLHEQYF
DNA: TGTGCCAGCAGCTTTGTACTTCACGAGCAGTACTTC

D: TRBD1
size: .
V: TRBV5-1
J: TRBJ2-2
CDR3: CASGQASNTGELFF
DNA: TGCGCCAGCGGACAGGCATCGAACACCGGGGAGCTGTTTTTT

D: .
size: .
V: TRBV5-1
J: TRBJ1-2
CDR3: CASSLLGGVEGYTF
DNA: TGCGCCAGCAGCTTGTTAGGGGGAGTAGAGGGCTACACCTTC

D: .
size: .
V: TRBV2
J: TRBJ2-5
CDR3: CASRGDLMTQYF
DNA: TGTGCCAGCAGGGGGGACCTAATGACCCAGTACTTC

D: TRBD2
size: .
V: TRBV6-1
J: TRBJ2-7
CDR3: CASSEAGGRSYEQYF
DNA: TGTGCCAGCAGTGAAGCCGGCGGGAGGAGCTACGAGCAGTACTTC

D: .
size: .
V: TRBV5-4
J: TRBJ2-3
CDR3: CASSLWGRDTQYF
DNA: TGTGCCAGCAGCTTGTGGGGGCGGGATACGCAGTATTTT

D: .
size: .
V: TRBV28
J: TRBJ1-2
CDR3: CASSFRQPRGYTF
DNA: TGTGCCAGCAGTTTTCGACAGCCCAGGGGCTACACCTTC

D: .
size: .
V: TRBV4-2
J: TRBJ2-7
CDR3: CASSQAGQWSYEQYF
DNA: TGTGCCAGCAGCCAAGCTGGTCAGTGGAGCTACGAGCAGTACTTC

D: .
size: once
V: TRBV6-6
J: TRBJ2-7
CDR3: CASSSGPYEQYF
DNA: TGTGCCAGCAGTTCAGGCCCTTACGAGCAGTACTTC

D: TRBD1
size: .
V: TRBV16
J: TRBJ1-2
CDR3: CASSQRDRGLNYGYTF
DNA: TGTGCCAGCAGCCAACGCGACAGGGGGCTGAACTATGGCTACACCTTC

D: .
size: .
V: TRBV7-6
J: TRBJ2-7
CDR3: CASSLGPVKSEQYF
DNA: TGTGCCAGCAGCTTAGGTCCCGTGAAGAGCGAGCAGTACTTC